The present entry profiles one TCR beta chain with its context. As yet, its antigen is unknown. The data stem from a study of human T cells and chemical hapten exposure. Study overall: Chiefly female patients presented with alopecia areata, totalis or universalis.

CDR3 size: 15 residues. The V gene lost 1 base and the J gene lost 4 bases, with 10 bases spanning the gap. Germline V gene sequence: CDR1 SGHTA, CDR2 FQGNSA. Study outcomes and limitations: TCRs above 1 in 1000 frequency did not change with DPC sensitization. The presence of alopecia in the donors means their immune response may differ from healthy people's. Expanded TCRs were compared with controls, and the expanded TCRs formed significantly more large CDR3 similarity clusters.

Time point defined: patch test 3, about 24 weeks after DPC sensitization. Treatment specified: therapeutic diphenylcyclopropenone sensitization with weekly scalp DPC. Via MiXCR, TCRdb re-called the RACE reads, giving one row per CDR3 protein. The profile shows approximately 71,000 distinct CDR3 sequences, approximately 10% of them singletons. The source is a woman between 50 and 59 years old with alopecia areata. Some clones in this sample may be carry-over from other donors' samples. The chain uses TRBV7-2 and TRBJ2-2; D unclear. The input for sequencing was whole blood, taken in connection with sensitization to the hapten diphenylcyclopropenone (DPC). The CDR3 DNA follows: TGTGCCAGCAGCTTAGTTGCGTTATCCACCGGGGAGCTGTTTTTT. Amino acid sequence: CASSLVALSTGELFF.